The entry below gives a single T cell receptor beta chain sequence along with its context. Its matching antigen is unknown. These data originate in a study of T cell responses to AZD1222 COVID-19 vaccine. General study points: Only 5 to 7 individuals given AZD1222 were seropositive at baseline. It was only after the peak T cell response that any repertoires were sampled.

Trimming cost V 6 bases and J 6 bases, with 20 bases left between them. There are 15 residues in the CDR3. Germline-derived CDR1 and CDR2 are MNHEY and SMNVEV (reference sequence). Here immunoSEQ multiplex PCR was the method, and the copy in TCRdb shows in-frame clones only, minus some. The repertoire consists of 150,000 or so clones, with 80% to 90% occurring once and the leading ten covering over 7%. This receptor was taken from an adult in good health. The chain carries TRBV27 and TRBJ1-2; TRBD1 is a possible D gene (6 bases). The specimen comprised peripheral blood, sampled on day 0 of AZD1222 vaccination. This CDR3 reads CASSNSGTRRDGYTF. CDR3 DNA sequence: TGTGCCAGCAGCAATTCCGGGACACGGCGTGATGGCTACACCTTC.